The next 13 T cell receptor beta chains were all read from a single sample in a study of blood T cell repertoires in COVID-19. Produced via immunoSEQ multiplex PCR; TCRdb's table is partial and in-frame only. The table shows a few hundred thousand clones, with roughly 85% occurring only once. Sequenced sample: peripheral blood. The receptor set was obtained from a woman under 40 with active or convalescent COVID-19.

The chain uses TRBV4-3 and TRBJ2-2; 10 bases map to TRBD2. CDR3 length: 16 residues. Germline CDR1 reads LGHNA; CDR2 reads YSLEER. V shed 1 base and J 1 base; nucleotides not matched to a gene: 0. DNA for the CDR3: TGCGCCAGCAGCCAAGGACTAGCGGGGAACACCGGGGAGCTGTTTTTT. Translation gives CASSQGLAGNTGELFF.

In this sample, this clone turned up a few times. The chain uses TRBV9 and TRBJ2-1; D possibly corresponds to TRBD1 (6 bases). The CDR3 length is 16 residues. Per the germline V gene, CDR1 is SGDLS and CDR2 is YYNGEE. Deletions cut 4 bases from V and 5 bases from J, with 19 bases between. CDR3 nucleotide sequence: TGTGCCAGCAGCCCCCCCAGACAGGCCAGAAACAATGAGCAGTTCTTC. Translated, it gives CASSPPRQARNNEQFF.

The genes are TRBV5-6 and TRBJ1-1; TRBD1 is a possible D gene (6 bases). The V gene lost 4 bases and the J gene lost 11 bases, with 18 bases spanning the gap. Germline V gene lookup returns CDR1 SGHDT and CDR2 YYEEEE. The CDR3 covers 13 residues. CDR3 amino acids: CASSIGTFKVAFF. The CDR3 DNA follows: TGTGCCAGCAGCATCGGGACATTCAAAGTGGCTTTCTTT.

V usage is TRBV30 and J usage is TRBJ2-3; 7 nucleotides line up with TRBD1. Germline CDR1 reads GTSNPN; CDR2 reads SVGIG (reference sequence). This CDR3 spans 16 amino acids. After removal of 2 bases from V and 6 bases from J, the junction contained 14 bases not matched to a gene. Written as DNA, the CDR3 is TGTGCCTGGAGTCCTCGGAGACAGGGCCTCAGGGATACGCAGTATTTT. This gives the protein CAWSPRRQGLRDTQYF.

This chain links TRBV30 with TRBJ1-2; maybe TRBD1 (5 bases). CDR1 and CDR2 (germline): GTSNPN, SVGIG (reference sequence). CDR3 size: 13 residues. Trimming shortened V by 1 base and J by 4 bases, and 10 bases separated the two germline ends. The CDR3 DNA follows: TGTGCCTGGAGTGAAGGGGTGGCCTATGGCTACACCTTC. Translating it yields CAWSEGVAYGYTF. The full variable domain, its missing parts supplied by reference TRBV30 and TRBJ1-2, is SQTIHQWPATLVQPVGSPLSLECTVEGTSNPNLYWYRQAAGRGLQLLFYSVGIGQISSEVPQNLSASRPQDRQFILSSKKLLLSDSGFYLCAWSEGVAYGYTFGSGTRLTVV.

V usage is TRBV7-6 and J usage is TRBJ2-7; tentative D call: TRBD1 (6 bases). Trimming cost V 1 base and J 3 bases, with 13 bases left between them. Germline CDR1 reads SGHVS; CDR2 reads FNYEAQ. The CDR3 runs 15 residues. CDR3 sequence: CASSLEAGAHYEQYF. The CDR3 DNA follows: TGTGCCAGCAGCTTAGAGGCAGGGGCCCACTACGAGCAGTACTTC.

The V gene is TRBV5-4, the J gene TRBJ1-1; 7 nucleotides match TRBD1. J gave up 5 bases and V 1 base, and 8 bases lay outside the gene matches. The CDR3 covers 15 residues. Looked up from germline, CDR1 is SGHNT and CDR2 is YYREEE (reference sequence). CDR3 coding DNA: TGTGCCAGCAGCTTGTACGCGACAGGGACGACTGAAGCTTTCTTT. Its translation is CASSLYATGTTEAFF.

This chain connects TRBV29-1 to TRBJ1-4; perhaps TRBD1 as D (5 bases). The CDR3 extends over 13 amino acids. Trimming stripped 3 bases from V and 8 bases from J, with 13 bases between. The germline CDR1 and CDR2 sequences are SQVTM and ANQGSEA. The CDR3 reads CSVELGLGEKLFF. The CDR3, as DNA: TGCAGCGTTGAGTTGGGGCTTGGGGAAAAACTGTTTTTT.

The V gene is TRBV30, the J gene TRBJ1-1; 7 nucleotides line up with TRBD1. CDR3 length equals 13 residues. Germline V gene sequence: CDR1 GTSNPN, CDR2 SVGIG (reference sequence). J was trimmed by 5 bases and V by 4 bases; bases with no gene match: 7. This CDR3 reads CAWTKGGRTEAFF. The CDR3 DNA follows: TGTGCCTGGACTAAAGGGGGCAGGACTGAAGCTTTCTTT.

J is TRBJ2-5 and V is TRBV27, with TRBD2 matching 10 bases. CDR3 size: 16 residues. Germline CDR1 MNHEY, CDR2 SMNVEV (reference sequence). V lost 5 bases and J lost 8; bases outside the gene matches: 14. CDR3 sequence: CASSARLAGPIATQYF. CDR3 coding DNA: TGTGCCAGCAGTGCCCGACTAGCGGGCCCCATTGCAACCCAGTACTTC.

This clone was detected only a few times. The chain joins TRBV7-8 to TRBJ1-4, with 7 bases matching TRBD1. Germline loops: CDR1 SGHVS, CDR2 FQNEAQ. V was pared by 10 bases and J by 4 bases, with 12 bases of the junction left unmatched. The CDR3 extends over 15 amino acids. The CDR3 reads CATGGPGQSNEKLFF. The DNA for the CDR3 is TGTGCCACCGGGGGACCGGGACAGAGTAATGAAAAACTGTTTTTT.

This chain links TRBV7-2 with TRBJ2-3, with TRBD1 matching over 10 bases. Germline V lookup: CDR1 SGHTA, CDR2 FQGNSA. The junction had 2 bases not matched to a gene; V was cut back by 5 bases and J by 6 bases. The CDR3 has 13 amino acids. CDR3 DNA: TGTGCCAGCAGCACGGACAGGGGGGATACGCAGTATTTT. It is translated as CASSTDRGDTQYF. The full variable domain, rest sourced from reference TRBV7-2 and TRBJ2-3, is GAGVSQSPSNKVTEKGKDVELRCDPISGHTALYWYRQSLGQGLEFLIYFQGNSAPDKSGLPSDRFSAERTGGSVSTLTIQRTQQEDSAVYLCASSTDRGDTQYFGPGTRLTVL.

The chain has TRBV24-1 and TRBJ2-3; TRBD1 matches 11 bases. J was trimmed by 2 bases and V by 4 bases; bases with no gene match: 16. This CDR3 has 20 residues. Germline loops: CDR1 KGHDR, CDR2 SFDVKD. The CDR3 sequence is CATSEPGQGVHLGTTDTQYF. CDR3 nucleotide sequence: TGTGCCACCAGTGAACCGGGACAGGGGGTTCACTTAGGAACCACAGATACGCAGTATTTT.